This T cell receptor beta chain is from a study of blood T cell repertoires in COVID-19. TCRdb's table, derived via immunoSEQ multiplex PCR, lists solely in-frame clones and lacks some. The sample records roughly 92,000 clones, roughly 89% being singletons. V shed 1 base, J shed 2 bases, and the junction held 8 bases outside the gene matches. Germline V CDR1 and CDR2: LGHNA, YNFKEQ. CDR3 size: 20 residues. This sequence originates from a woman at least 80 years old with active or convalescent COVID-19. The rearrangement links TRBV4-2 to TRBJ2-1; the match to TRBD2 covers 16 bases. The material sequenced was peripheral blood. The chain's CDR3 is CASSQVGTSGRAGAYNEQFF. The CDR3 DNA sequence: TGTGCCAGCAGCCAAGTGGGGACTAGCGGGAGGGCCGGCGCCTACAATGAGCAGTTCTTC.